The next 31 T cell receptor beta chains were all read from a single sample in a study of immune cell composition in non-small cell lung cancer (TCRdb year 2017). The method was the immunoSEQ multiplex PCR assay. In its TCRdb copy, this immuneACCESS table keeps in-frame sequences only and misses some clones. Where compared with another copy, unresolved V genes explain less than half of these, and the others have no known cause. In this sample the table shows 5,000 or so clones, 60% to 85% of which occur a single time. The biggest ten clones account for around 20% of the sample. The specimen sequenced was lung tumor tissue. These TCRs come from a human donor with non-small cell lung cancer.

The chain recombines TRBV2 with TRBJ1-1; D gene uncertain. CDR3 length: 13 residues. V lost 5 bases and J lost 1, with 8 bases in between. Germline CDR1 and CDR2: SNHLY and FYNNEI. CDR3 sequence: CASSKNGNTEAFF. CDR3 DNA: TGTGCCAGCAGTAAGAACGGGAACACTGAAGCTTTCTTT.

The J gene is TRBJ1-6, the V gene TRBV18; 10 positions agree with TRBD1. The germline V gene encodes CDR1 KGHSH and CDR2 LQKENI. V trimming: 2 bases; J trimming: 8 bases; junction bases outside the gene matches: 3. The CDR3 is made up of 15 amino acids. The CDR3 DNA reads as TGTGCCAGCTCACCATCCGGGACAGGGGATTCACCCCTCCACTTT. Translation: CASSPSGTGDSPLHF.

The genes are TRBV9 and TRBJ2-4; 9 bases are shared with TRBD2. The V and J ends lost 7 bases and 0 bases, in that order; junction bases with no gene match: 8. The length of the CDR3 is 16 residues. Germline CDR1 and CDR2: SGDLS and YYNGEE. The CDR3 region has the DNA TGTGCCAGCTGGAGCGGGGGGCCTCTAGCCAAAAACATTCAGTACTTC. Its translation: CASWSGGPLAKNIQYF.

This chain connects TRBV2 to TRBJ1-6; D gene ambiguous. V was cut by 2 bases and J by 9 bases, with 14 bases left in between. CDR1 is SNHLY, CDR2 FYNNEI, per germline. The CDR3 spans 15 residues. CDR3: CASSERTARVSPLHF. The CDR3 bases are TGTGCCAGCAGTGAACGAACGGCCCGGGTTTCACCCCTCCACTTT.

The V gene is TRBV19, the J gene TRBJ1-2; TRBD1 might be the D (6 bases). The CDR3 runs to 15 residues. Trimming removed 4 bases from V and 0 bases from J, with 12 bases in between. The germline V gene encodes CDR1 LNHDA and CDR2 SQIVND (reference sequence). CDR3 coding DNA: TGTGCCAGTAGTACCCCAGGGGCCTCTAACTATGGCTACACCTTC. This codes for CASSTPGASNYGYTF.

J is TRBJ1-4 and V is TRBV5-1; no definite D call. Germline V gene data show CDR1 as SGHRS and CDR2 as YFSETQ. Trimming took off 9 bases at V and 4 bases at J, with 16 bases between the two ends. The CDR3 covers 14 residues. The CDR3 region is CATRSGTGNEKLFF. The CDR3 DNA is TGCGCCACTCGATCGGGAACCGGTAATGAAAAACTGTTTTTT.

V usage is TRBV15 and J usage is TRBJ2-2, with a weak D call TRBD2 (7 bases). Trimming cost V 6 bases and J 2 bases, with 19 bases left between them. The CDR3 loop spans 17 amino acids. The germline V gene has CDR1 LNHNV and CDR2 YYDKDF (reference sequence). The CDR3 protein is CATRTLRGAQNTGELFF. The CDR3 DNA reads as TGTGCCACCAGGACCCTTCGGGGGGCGCAAAACACCGGGGAGCTGTTTTTT.

The chain recombines TRBV5-1 with TRBJ2-1; D possibly corresponds to TRBD2 (6 bases). Germline V gene data show CDR1 as SGHRS and CDR2 as YFSETQ. V was trimmed by 1 base and J by 3 bases, leaving 11 bases between them. The CDR3 runs 15 residues. This CDR3 reads CASSLRGYDYNEQFF. CDR3 DNA: TGCGCCAGCAGCTTGCGGGGGTATGACTACAATGAGCAGTTCTTC.

This chain connects TRBV6-4 to TRBJ2-7, with a tentative D call TRBD1 (5 bases). The V and J ends lost 0 bases and 2 bases respectively, with 17 bases between them. Per germline, CDR1 MRHNA and CDR2 SNTAGT. This CDR3 contains 17 residues. The CDR3 DNA reads as TGTGCCAGCAGTGACTCTGTAAGGACAAAGCCGACCTACGAGCAGTACTTC. Translated, it gives CASSDSVRTKPTYEQYF.

This sequence joins TRBV5-1 and TRBJ1-4; tentative D call: TRBD1 (5 bases). Germline CDR1 reads SGHRS; CDR2 reads YFSETQ. The CDR3 has 15 amino acids. The V and J ends lost 0 bases and 6 bases respectively, with 12 bases between them. CDR3 sequence (DNA): TGCGCCAGCAGCTTGGAGGGCAGGGATCATGAAAAACTGTTTTTT. Translation: CASSLEGRDHEKLFF.

The chain joins TRBV5-6 to TRBJ2-7; the match to TRBD1 covers 11 bases. This CDR3 is 15 amino acids long. The junction had 1 base not matched to a gene; V was cut back by 0 bases and J by 2 bases. Germline CDR1 and CDR2: SGHDT and YYEEEE. The CDR3 region is CASSLGTGGTYEQYF. The CDR3 coding sequence is TGTGCCAGCAGCTTGGGGACAGGGGGCACCTACGAGCAGTACTTC.

V is TRBV27 and J is TRBJ2-6; maybe TRBD2 (6 bases). V was cut by 1 base and J by 0 bases, with 13 bases left in between. CDR1 MNHEY and CDR2 SMNVEV come from the germline V gene (reference sequence). The CDR3 extends over 18 amino acids. The chain's CDR3 is CASSLWAGSFSGANVLTF. Written as DNA, the CDR3 is TGTGCCAGCAGTTTATGGGCGGGATCCTTCTCTGGGGCCAACGTCCTGACTTTC. The variable domain in full, completed from reference TRBV27 and TRBJ2-6, reads EAQVTQNPRYLITVTGKKLTVTCSQNMNHEYMSWYRQDPGLGLRQIYYSMNVEVTDKGDVPEGYKVSRKEKRNFPLILESPSPNQTSLYFCASSLWAGSFSGANVLTFGAGSRLTVL.

The chain joins TRBV5-4 to TRBJ1-4; D ambiguous. V was clipped by 4 bases and J by 8 bases, with 15 bases between them. CDR1 is SGHNT, CDR2 YYREEE, per germline (reference sequence). The CDR3 covers 14 residues. The CDR3 region is CASSTPGGGEKLFF. The CDR3 coding sequence is TGTGCCAGCAGCACGCCCGGAGGTGGGGAAAAACTGTTTTTT.

V is TRBV5-1 and J is TRBJ2-7; 7 bases map to TRBD1. Per the germline V gene, CDR1 is SGHRS and CDR2 is YFSETQ. V lost 2 bases and J lost 3; bases outside the gene matches: 11. This CDR3 is built from 16 residues. The CDR3 loop reads CASSFEGALGLYEQYF. CDR3 nucleotides: TGCGCCAGCAGCTTCGAGGGGGCGCTAGGACTCTACGAGCAGTACTTC.

The chain joins TRBV5-1 to TRBJ2-7, with 8 bases fitting TRBD2. CDR1 and CDR2 (germline): SGHRS, YFSETQ. V was clipped by 2 bases and J by 5 bases; unmatched bases: 6. This CDR3 is built from 14 residues. The CDR3 nucleotides are TGCGCCAGCAGCTTAGGGCGGGGGGCCCACGAGCAGTACTTC. Its translation: CASSLGRGAHEQYF.

The chain joins TRBV4-3 to TRBJ1-6; 9 nucleotides match TRBD1. The CDR3 covers 16 residues. Germline CDR1 is LGHNA and CDR2 is YSLEER. Trimming took 0 bases from V and 7 from J; bases not matched to a gene: 4. The CDR3 is CASSQDPGTGNSPLHF. The CDR3 bases are TGCGCCAGCAGCCAAGATCCCGGGACAGGGAATTCACCCCTCCACTTT.

This clone turned up a few times. This chain links TRBV7-9 with TRBJ2-3, with 16 bases fitting TRBD2. The CDR3 is 18 residues long. The ends lost 1 base at V and 4 bases at J; junction bases unmatched: 5. The germline gives CDR1 SEHNR, CDR2 FQNEAQ (reference sequence). CDR3 coding DNA: TGTGCCAGCAGCTTAGGTGGGACTAGCGGGGGGGCCGCAGATACGCAGTATTTT. This encodes CASSLGGTSGGAADTQYF.

This clone was picked up a small number of times. The rearrangement joins TRBV6-5 to TRBJ2-2; D is uncertain. Germline V gene sequence: CDR1 MNHEY, CDR2 SVGAGI. The CDR3 runs to 15 residues. Trimming cost V 1 base and J 0 bases, with 6 bases left between them. The DNA for the CDR3 is TGTGCCAGCAGTTACTGGCAGTCGAACACCGGGGAGCTGTTTTTT. Translating gives CASSYWQSNTGELFF.

The chain is built from TRBV6-1 and TRBJ2-1, with D possibly matching TRBD1 (5 bases). Per the germline V gene, CDR1 is MNHNS and CDR2 is SASEGT. The CDR3 extends over 11 amino acids. Trimming shortened V by 9 bases and J by 3 bases, and 6 bases separated the two germline ends. CDR3 in amino acids: CASDSYNEQFF. DNA for the CDR3: TGTGCCAGTGACAGCTACAATGAGCAGTTCTTC.

This rearrangement joins TRBV7-2 to TRBJ2-5; 7 nucleotides align to TRBD2. J gave up 5 bases and V 5 bases, and 8 bases lay outside the gene matches. The germline gives CDR1 SGHTA, CDR2 FQGNSA. This CDR3 has 14 amino acids. CDR3 sequence: CASSRGDNRETQYF. The CDR3 DNA follows: TGTGCCAGCAGCCGGGGGGATAATAGGGAGACCCAGTACTTC.

The V and J genes are TRBV6-1 and TRBJ2-1, with 15 bases fitting TRBD2. Looked up from germline, CDR1 is MNHNS and CDR2 is SASEGT. The CDR3 is 15 amino acids. V trimming: 4 bases; J trimming: 11 bases; junction bases outside the gene matches: 6. CDR3 sequence reads: CASSAGTSGGQKQFF. The CDR3 region has the DNA TGTGCCAGCAGTGCCGGGACTAGCGGGGGGCAAAAGCAGTTCTTC.

This chain uses TRBV2 with TRBJ2-3; no clear D. The length of the CDR3 is 14 residues. Germline CDR1 is SNHLY and CDR2 is FYNNEI. V lost 3 bases, J lost 2 bases, and 9 bases lay in between. In DNA, the CDR3 is TGTGCCAGCAGTGACCATAGCCCCACAGATACGCAGTATTTT. It translates to CASSDHSPTDTQYF.

The CDR3 coding sequence is TGTGCCAGCCGATCCGGGAGTAGCAATCAGCCCCAGCATTTT. Its protein product is CASRSGSSNQPQHF. The rearrangement uses TRBV6-5 and TRBJ1-5; D remains ambiguous. Germline loops: CDR1 MNHEY, CDR2 SVGAGI. The CDR3 is 14 amino acids. Between the trimmed V and J ends, which lost 8 bases and 0 bases, there was a span of 11 bases.

The CDR3 region is CASSLGFAAGEQYF. The CDR3 DNA is TGTGCCAGCAGCTTAGGGTTCGCCGCGGGTGAGCAGTACTTC. The chain links TRBV11-2 to TRBJ2-7, with D tentatively TRBD2 (5 bases). Trimming shortened V by 1 base and J by 7 bases, and 14 bases separated the two germline ends. CDR3 size: 14 residues. Germline CDR1 is SGHAT and CDR2 is FQNNGV. The full variable domain, rest sourced from reference TRBV11-2 and TRBJ2-7, is EAGVAQSPRYKIIEKRQSVAFWCNPISGHATLYWYQQILGQGPKLLIQFQNNGVVDDSQLPKDRFSAERLKGVDSTLKIQPAKLEDSAVYLCASSLGFAAGEQYFGPGTRLTVT.

The rearrangement links TRBV13 to TRBJ1-6; D unresolved. V was shortened by 1 base and J by 6 bases, with 10 bases between the two germline ends. The CDR3 consists of 15 residues. Germline CDR1 and CDR2: PRHDT and FYEKMQ (reference sequence). The CDR3 sequence is CASSLVTGGNSPLHF. CDR3 DNA sequence: TGTGCCAGCAGCTTAGTGACGGGTGGTAATTCACCCCTCCACTTT. Full variable domain (remainder filled in from reference TRBV13 and TRBJ1-6): AAGVIQSPRHLIKEKRETATLKCYPIPRHDTVYWYQQGPGQDPQFLISFYEKMQSDKGSIPDRFSAQQFSDYHSELNMSSLELGDSALYFCASSLVTGGNSPLHFGNGTRLTVT.

This sequence joins TRBV5-3 and TRBJ2-7, with 8 positions matching TRBD2. TRBV5-3 qualifies as an ORF whose function is uncertain. V trimming: 0 bases; J trimming: 0 bases; junction bases outside the gene matches: 5. The CDR3 loop spans 16 amino acids. CDR3 protein: CARSLDPSGGSYEQYF. Here the CDR3 DNA reads TGTGCCAGAAGCTTGGACCCAAGCGGGGGCTCCTACGAGCAGTACTTC.

The V and J genes are TRBV7-8 and TRBJ1-1; 8 bases fit TRBD1. From germline, CDR1 is SGHVS and CDR2 FQNEAQ. The CDR3 is 18 residues long. V gave up 2 bases and J gave up 3 bases; unmatched junction bases: 14. CDR3 amino acids: CASSLQTRTGTRDTEAFF. The CDR3 nucleotides are TGTGCCAGCAGCTTACAAACGAGGACAGGGACTCGGGACACTGAAGCTTTCTTT.

This clone was recorded once. J is TRBJ1-2 and V is TRBV4-1; D not certain. CDR3 length: 15 amino acids. V shed 0 bases and J shed 8 bases, with 16 bases lying between them. The germline CDR1 and CDR2 sequences are MGHRA and YSYEKL. CDR3 nucleotides: TGCGCCAGCAGCCAAGATCACTTACCCACCTCGGGCTACACCTTC. It is translated as CASSQDHLPTSGYTF.

This clone was seen a few times. This chain connects TRBV10-2 to TRBJ1-2; D is uncertain. There are 13 residues in the CDR3. The V and J ends lost 7 bases and 4 bases respectively, with 13 bases between them. CDR1 and CDR2 (germline): WSHSY, SAAADI. As DNA, the CDR3 is TGCGCCAGCACGGAGTCGAGAGCCTATGGCTACACCTTC. It codes for CASTESRAYGYTF.

The rearrangement uses TRBV6-6 and TRBJ2-3, with TRBD2 matching 7 bases. The V gene's germline CDR1 is MNHNY and CDR2 SVGAGI (reference sequence). The CDR3 has 15 amino acids. V dropped 2 bases and J dropped 0; count of bases not matched to a gene: 2. This chain's CDR3 is CASSYPAGSTDTQYF. The CDR3, as DNA: TGTGCCAGCAGTTACCCAGCGGGGAGCACAGATACGCAGTATTTT.

The rearrangement links TRBV5-5 to TRBJ2-5, with 7 bases matching TRBD1. The V gene end was trimmed by 5 bases and the J gene end by 3 bases; junction bases not matched to a gene: 10. Germline V gene lookup returns CDR1 SGHKS and CDR2 YYEKEE (reference sequence). This CDR3 has 15 amino acids. CDR3 sequence (DNA): TGTGCCAGCAGTCTGGGGGACAGAATAAAAGAGACCCAGTACTTC. Protein product: CASSLGDRIKETQYF.